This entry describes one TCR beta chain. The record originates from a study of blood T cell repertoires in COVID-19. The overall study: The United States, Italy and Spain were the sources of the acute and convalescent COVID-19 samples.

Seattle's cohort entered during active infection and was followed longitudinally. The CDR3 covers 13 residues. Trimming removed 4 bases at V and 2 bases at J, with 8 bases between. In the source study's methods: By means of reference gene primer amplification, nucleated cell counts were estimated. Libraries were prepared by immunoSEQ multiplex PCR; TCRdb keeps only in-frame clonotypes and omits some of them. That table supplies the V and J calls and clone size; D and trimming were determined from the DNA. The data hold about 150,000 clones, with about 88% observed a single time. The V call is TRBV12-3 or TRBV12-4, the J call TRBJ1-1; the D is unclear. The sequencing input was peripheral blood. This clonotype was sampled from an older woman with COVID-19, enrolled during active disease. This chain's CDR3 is CASSSDTNTEAFF. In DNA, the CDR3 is TGTGCCAGCAGTTCTGACACCAACACTGAAGCTTTCTTT.